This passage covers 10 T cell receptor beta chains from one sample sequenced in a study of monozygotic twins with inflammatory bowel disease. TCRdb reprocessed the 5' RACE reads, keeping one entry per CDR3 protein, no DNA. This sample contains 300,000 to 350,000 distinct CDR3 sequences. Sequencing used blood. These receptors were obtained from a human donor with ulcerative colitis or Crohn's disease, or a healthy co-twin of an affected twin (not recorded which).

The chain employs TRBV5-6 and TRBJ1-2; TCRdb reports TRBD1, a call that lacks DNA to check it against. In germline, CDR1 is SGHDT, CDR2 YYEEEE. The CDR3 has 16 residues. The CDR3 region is CASSRGAGTDIYGYTF.

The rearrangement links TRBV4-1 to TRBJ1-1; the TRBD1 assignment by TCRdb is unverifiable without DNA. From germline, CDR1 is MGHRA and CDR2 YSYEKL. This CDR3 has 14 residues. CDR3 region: CASSPSTTNRGSFF.

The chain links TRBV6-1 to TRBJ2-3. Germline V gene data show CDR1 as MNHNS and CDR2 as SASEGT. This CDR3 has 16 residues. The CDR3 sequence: CASSHGRTLSTDTQYF.

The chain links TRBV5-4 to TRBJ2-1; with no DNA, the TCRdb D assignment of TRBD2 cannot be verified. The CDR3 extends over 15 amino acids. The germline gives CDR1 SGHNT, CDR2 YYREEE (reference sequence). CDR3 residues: CASTTGLADYNEQFF.

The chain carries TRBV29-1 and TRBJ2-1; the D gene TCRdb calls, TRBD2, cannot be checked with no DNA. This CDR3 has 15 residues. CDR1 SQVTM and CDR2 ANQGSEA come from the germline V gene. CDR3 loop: CSVEDQLASGNEQFF.

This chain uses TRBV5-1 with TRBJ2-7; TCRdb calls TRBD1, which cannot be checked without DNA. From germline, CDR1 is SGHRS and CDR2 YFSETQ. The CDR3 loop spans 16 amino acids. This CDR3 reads CASRRNTGTVFYEQYF.

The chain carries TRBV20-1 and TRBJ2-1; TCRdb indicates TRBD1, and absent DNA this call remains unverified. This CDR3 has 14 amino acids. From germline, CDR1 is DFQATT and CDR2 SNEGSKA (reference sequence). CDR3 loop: CSARGGTENNEQFF.

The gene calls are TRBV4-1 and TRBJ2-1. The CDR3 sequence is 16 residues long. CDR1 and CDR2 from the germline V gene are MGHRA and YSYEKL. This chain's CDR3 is CASSPGTFSSYNEQFF.

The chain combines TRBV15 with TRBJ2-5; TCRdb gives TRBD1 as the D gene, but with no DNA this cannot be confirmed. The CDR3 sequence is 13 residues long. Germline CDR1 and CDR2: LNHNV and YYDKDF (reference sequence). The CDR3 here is CATKDREAETQYF.

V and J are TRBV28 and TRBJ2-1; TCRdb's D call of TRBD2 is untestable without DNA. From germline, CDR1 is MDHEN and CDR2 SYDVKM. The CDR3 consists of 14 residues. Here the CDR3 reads CASSFTLAEIGQFF. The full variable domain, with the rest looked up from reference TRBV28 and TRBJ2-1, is DVKVTQSSRYLVKRTGEKVFLECVQDMDHENMFWYRQDPGLGLRLIYFSYDVKMKEKGDIPEGYSVSREKKERFSLILESASTNQTSMYLCASSFTLAEIGQFFGPGTRLTVL.